The entry below gives a single T cell receptor (beta chain) sequence along with its context. This specimen comes from a study of blood T cells in healthy people across ages. A sample-barcoded 5' primer and a J-beta primer mix were used in a second PCR of roughly 7 to 11 cycles. A single record per CDR3 protein comes from TCRdb applying MiXCR to the 5' RACE reads. The data hold over 750,000 distinct CDR3 sequences, with around 25% observed a single time. Germline V gene data show CDR1 as SGHVS and CDR2 as FQNEAQ. The length of the CDR3 is 15 residues. V lost 5 bases, J lost 0 bases, and 11 bases lay in between. This same sample was also taken into another study, of T cells of mothers and their children.

The receptor was isolated from a boy between 10 and 17 years old in good health. The chain has TRBV7-8 and TRBJ2-1; D may be TRBD1 (5 bases). Sequencing was carried out using blood. The CDR3 is CASSQRQSSYNEQFF. In DNA form, the CDR3 reads TGTGCCAGCAGCCAACGACAGAGCTCCTACAATGAGCAGTTCTTC.